Following are 14 T cell receptor beta chains from one sample sequenced in a study of blood T cell repertoires in COVID-19. Clones were sequenced by immunoSEQ multiplex PCR, and TCRdb holds only the in-frame ones, with some missing. Counted here are 150,000 to 180,000 clones, about 86% occurring once; the ten biggest clones make up less than 30%. Source material: peripheral blood. These receptors were collected from a woman in her sixties or seventies with acute or convalescent COVID-19.

The V and J genes are TRBV18 and TRBJ2-7; D gene unclear. This CDR3 has 13 residues. Trimming left V 6 bases short and J 0 bases short, with 9 bases between. CDR1 is KGHSH, CDR2 LQKENI, per germline. DNA for the CDR3: TGTGCCAGCTCGCCGACATACTCCTACGAGCAGTACTTC. Its protein product is CASSPTYSYEQYF.

The chain couples TRBV2 to TRBJ2-3; the match to TRBD2 covers 7 bases. Germline CDR1 SNHLY, CDR2 FYNNEI. The CDR3 runs 13 residues. V was pared by 6 bases and J by 4 bases, with 4 bases of the junction left unmatched. The CDR3 region has the DNA TGTGCCAGCAGCCGGGACTATTCAGATACGCAGTATTTT. Amino acids: CASSRDYSDTQYF.

This chain connects TRBV7-3 to TRBJ2-2, with a possible D match to TRBD2 (5 bases). In germline, CDR1 is SGHTA, CDR2 FQGTGA. The CDR3 is 16 residues long. With 1 base removed from V and 0 bases from J, the gap between germline ends came to 9 bases. The CDR3 reads CASSLMGAPNTGELFF. Written as DNA, the CDR3 is TGTGCCAGCAGCTTAATGGGAGCGCCGAACACCGGGGAGCTGTTTTTT.

This rearrangement joins TRBV27 to TRBJ1-5, with D possibly being TRBD1 (6 bases). Germline V gene lookup returns CDR1 MNHEY and CDR2 SMNVEV (reference sequence). V was clipped by 5 bases and J by 6 bases, with 14 bases between them. This CDR3 is built from 14 residues. DNA of the CDR3: TGTGCCAGCAGTCAAACAGGGTTCAGTCAGCCCCAGCATTTT. It is translated as CASSQTGFSQPQHF.

This sequence joins TRBV4-1 and TRBJ2-5; 8 positions match TRBD1. This CDR3 is built from 15 residues. The ends lost 4 bases at V and 2 bases at J; junction bases unmatched: 6. Germline CDR1 MGHRA, CDR2 YSYEKL. The chain's CDR3 is CASSLDRATQETQYF. The CDR3 DNA follows: TGCGCCAGCAGCCTGGACAGGGCGACACAAGAGACCCAGTACTTC.

The chain carries TRBV21-1 and TRBJ1-6; the DNA was not compared with TRBD1, the D call given in the table. TRBV21-1 constitutes a pseudogene. This CDR3 has 17 residues. CDR3 region: CASSKNRATSYNSPLHF. CDR3 in DNA: TGTGCCAGCAGCAAAAACAGGGCTACCTCCTATAATTCACCCCTCCACTTT.

This clone has just one count. The chain combines TRBV9 with TRBJ1-3, with 11 bases identical to TRBD1. Germline assignment: CDR1 SGDLS and CDR2 YYNGEE. The V segment lost 3 bases and the J segment 8 bases; nucleotides outside the gene matches: 4. CDR3 size: 14 residues. The CDR3 coding sequence is TGTGCCAGCAGCGCGGGACAGGGGGAGGACACCATATATTTT. Its protein product is CASSAGQGEDTIYF.

The chain carries TRBV28 and TRBJ1-6; D gene ambiguous. Per germline, CDR1 MDHEN and CDR2 SYDVKM. This CDR3 contains 14 residues. V was clipped by 2 bases and J by 6 bases, with 8 bases between them. CDR3 sequence reads: CASSLGQANSPLHF. CDR3 DNA sequence: TGTGCCAGCAGTTTAGGGCAGGCTAATTCACCCCTCCACTTT.

The chain recombines TRBV19 with TRBJ1-5; TRBD1 matches 8 bases. The germline CDR1 and CDR2 sequences are LNHDA and SQIVND (reference sequence). This CDR3 region has 16 residues. V trimming: 6 bases; J trimming: 1 base; junction bases outside the gene matches: 8. The CDR3 protein is CASRGPGGISNQPQHF. The CDR3, as DNA: TGTGCCAGTAGGGGACCAGGGGGCATCAGCAATCAGCCCCAGCATTTT. Drawing the rest from reference TRBV19 and TRBJ1-5, the complete variable domain is DGGITQSPKYLFRKEGQNVTLSCEQNLNHDAMYWYRQDPGQGLRLIYYSQIVNDFQKGDIAEGYSVSREKKESFPLTVTSAQKNPTAFYLCASRGPGGISNQPQHFGDGTRLSIL.

V and J are TRBV7-2 and TRBJ1-6; maybe TRBD1 (5 bases). V gave up 2 bases and J gave up 13 bases, with 15 bases separating them. Looked up from germline, CDR1 is SGHTA and CDR2 is FQGNSA. CDR3 length: 14 residues. The CDR3 is CASSLQGLLVPLHF. CDR3 nucleotide sequence: TGTGCCAGCAGCTTACAGGGTTTGTTGGTCCCCCTCCACTTT.

V usage is TRBV7-3 and J usage is TRBJ1-5; tentatively, D is TRBD1 (5 bases). Germline V gives CDR1 SGHTA, CDR2 FQGTGA. The CDR3 loop spans 13 amino acids. V gave up 5 bases and J gave up 5 bases, with 10 bases separating them. The CDR3 nucleotides read TGTGCCAGCAGCCGTGACAGATATCAGCCCCAGCATTTT. Protein: CASSRDRYQPQHF.

This chain connects TRBV5-6 to TRBJ2-3, with a tentative D call TRBD2 (5 bases). The CDR3 extends over 15 amino acids. Germline loops: CDR1 SGHDT, CDR2 YYEEEE. V lost 3 bases to trimming and J lost 3 bases, with 14 bases between them. CDR3 nucleotides: TGTGCCAGCAGCTACCGGACGGGGATTACAGATACGCAGTATTTT. Protein product: CASSYRTGITDTQYF. The variable domain in full, with the rest retrieved from reference TRBV5-6 and TRBJ2-3, is DAGVTQSPTHLIKTRGQQVTLRCSPKSGHDTVSWYQQALGQGPQFIFQYYEEEERQRGNFPDRFSGHQFPNYSSELNVNALLLGDSALYLCASSYRTGITDTQYFGPGTRLTVL.

The CDR3 region has the DNA TGTGCCAGCAGTTTAGAGCGCGGGACAGGGGGGAACACTGAAGCTTTCTTT. Translating gives CASSLERGTGGNTEAFF. The chain links TRBV27 to TRBJ1-1; 11 positions agree with TRBD1. Germline assignment: CDR1 MNHEY and CDR2 SMNVEV (reference sequence). V dropped 2 bases and J dropped 1; count of bases not matched to a gene: 6. The CDR3 runs 17 residues.

The rearrangement joins TRBV28 to TRBJ2-3; D possibly corresponds to TRBD2 (7 bases). The CDR3 contains 17 residues. Per the germline V gene, CDR1 is MDHEN and CDR2 is SYDVKM. V was clipped by 4 bases and J by 4 bases, with 21 bases between them. The CDR3 region has the DNA TGTGCCAGCAGTTCACTGAGGGGGGGCAGGGGCGCAGATACGCAGTATTTT. It encodes CASSSLRGGRGADTQYF.